This TCR beta chain was sequenced in a study of T cells in localized non-small cell lung cancer (TCRdb year 2020). Notes on the research overall: T cell repertoires of 200 to 300 early-stage NSCLC patients were analyzed, with tumors being compared against uninvolved tumor-adjacent lungs. The cohort was made up of hundreds of treatment-naive NSCLC patients whose localized lung tumors had been resected. A mean age of roughly 64 years was recorded for the NSCLC patients, of whom more than 120 were male and 95 to 110 were female. Study-wide findings and limitations: Higher T cell density in blood was associated with longer overall survival, whereas higher clonality in adjacent lung was associated with shorter survival. Because the study design was exploratory, TCR variables were selected using unadjusted p-values without false-discovery rate correction. Because multi-region sequencing of the tumors was not done, intratumor heterogeneity could not be ruled out. Uninvolved tumor-adjacent lung showed the highest T cell clonality, higher than tumor, which suggests more focused antigenic responses in the uninvolved tumor-adjacent lung. A median of roughly 50 of the top 100 tumor clones turned up in the paired uninvolved adjacent lung, and approximately 30 of those clones also ranked among the top 100 of that same adjacent lung.

The immunoSEQ Assay was used to sequence TCR beta CDR3 regions from DNA. The source study handled its data this way. T cell density was computed as TCR beta template counts normalized to usable DNA estimated by amplifying housekeeping genes. Richness was estimated with the preseqR package, extrapolating to 400,000 templates for PBMC samples and 120,000 templates for tissue samples. Clonality was calculated as one minus Pielou's evenness. Tissue-enriched TCRs were identified through differential abundance testing performed on productive amino-acid clonotypes, with a minimum total count of 5 and an alpha of 0.1. The Jaccard Index and the Morisita Overlap Index were used to measure how much the repertoires overlapped between compartments. TCR beta CDR3s were clustered by GLIPH together with public tetramer-defined viral CDR3s, and at least three viral sequences plus V-gene enrichment were required for viral motifs. Entries here come from immuneACCESS through TCRdb and include only in-frame sequences with V and J called. Some clones fail to appear in such tables; in the studies checked, an unresolved V gene covers under half of the shortfall, and the cause of the remainder is unknown. The DNA gave D and trimming, while V, J and clone size come from that table. This sample is represented by about 39,000 clones; around 79% of them were singletons. Approximately 30% of the sample rests with the top ten.

At diagnosis, peripheral blood, uninvolved tumor-adjacent lung and tumor were collected and stored as a combination of fresh-frozen and FFPE material. For TCR repertoire profiling, blood samples were analyzed as peripheral blood mononuclear cells. As to this clone: Its antigen is currently not known. One end of the junction is discordant with germline, which a read error may explain.

The CDR3, cysteine through phenylalanine, is 14 amino acids long. The only DNA kept is the CDR3, 42 bases in frame from the first base. CDR1 and CDR2 are read off the germline V gene (reference sequence) as SSHAT and FNYEAQ. This receptor was taken from a woman between 40 and 69 years old with stage II squamous cell lung carcinoma. The sequences come from PBMCs, collected before any cancer treatment. The rearranged segments are TRBV7-7 and TRBJ2-5; the D gene identity is not certain. The DNA is as follows: TGTGCTAGCAGCTTAAGGGAAGGACAAGAGACCCAGTACTTC. Translated, it gives CASSLREGQETQYF.